This entry lists 17 T cell receptor beta chains sequenced from one sample in a study of blood T cell repertoires in COVID-19. The repertoire was sequenced with immunoSEQ multiplex PCR; TCRdb's copy has only in-frame clones and lacks some. The data show about 100,000 clones, 90% to 95% seen once. Material for sequencing was peripheral blood. Receptor source: a man between 60 and 75 years old with acute or convalescent COVID-19.

This clone was found once. This rearrangement joins TRBV5-4 to TRBJ2-2; 11 bases line up with TRBD2. Trimming at V came to 2 bases and at J to 6 bases, leaving 12 bases not matched to a gene. CDR3 size: 18 residues. Germline V gives CDR1 SGHNT, CDR2 YYREEE (reference sequence). CDR3 sequence (DNA): TGTGCCAGCAGCTTATTCCGACTAGCGGGATCTATGGCCGGGGAGCTGTTTTTT. Protein sequence: CASSLFRLAGSMAGELFF.

This rearrangement joins TRBV5-1 to TRBJ2-1, with D perhaps TRBD1 (6 bases). Germline V gene sequence: CDR1 SGHRS, CDR2 YFSETQ. With 1 base removed from V and 3 bases from J, the gap between germline ends came to 20 bases. This CDR3 contains 18 residues. The CDR3 reads CASSLYRLKTGDYNEQFF. CDR3 DNA: TGCGCCAGCAGCTTGTATCGGTTAAAGACAGGCGACTACAATGAGCAGTTCTTC.

This chain joins TRBV2 and TRBJ2-5; 7 nucleotides agree with TRBD2. Germline CDR1 is SNHLY and CDR2 is FYNNEI. This CDR3 is 13 amino acids long. V gave up 4 bases and J gave up 5 bases; unmatched junction bases: 4. The CDR3 region is CASSGGRVETQYF. The CDR3, as DNA: TGTGCCAGCAGTGGCGGGAGAGTGGAGACCCAGTACTTC.

This clone came up once. The chain has TRBV12-3 or TRBV12-4 and TRBJ2-7; a possible D gene is TRBD2 (6 bases). The CDR3 extends over 13 amino acids. Between the trimmed V and J ends, which lost 6 bases and 3 bases, there was a span of 12 bases. CDR3 in DNA: TGTGCCAGCAGCCCTGGGGGGAGCTACGAGCAGTACTTC. Translating gives CASSPGGSYEQYF.

This chain connects TRBV10-1 to TRBJ1-6, with D possibly matching TRBD1 (6 bases). V lost 7 bases, J lost 10 bases, and 14 bases lay in between. Germline values: CDR1 WNHNN, CDR2 SYGVQD (reference sequence). This CDR3 is built from 13 residues. CDR3 in amino acids: CASTRDMESPLHF. Here the CDR3 DNA reads TGCGCCAGCACCCGGGACATGGAATCACCCCTCCACTTT.

This clone was picked up one time. V gene TRBV10-3 combines with J gene TRBJ1-5; 8 nucleotides align to TRBD1. The CDR3 has 14 residues. The germline V gene has CDR1 ENHRY and CDR2 SYGVKD. V gave up 5 bases and J gave up 4 bases; unmatched junction bases: 4. In DNA form, the CDR3 reads TGTGCCATCAGTCCGGGACAGGCTAATCAGCCCCAGCATTTT. Encoded protein: CAISPGQANQPQHF.

CDR3 nucleotide sequence: TGTGCCAGCAGCCAAGAAGCAGGGGACAATGAGCAGTTCTTC. It specifies CASSQEAGDNEQFF. The rearrangement links TRBV4-2 to TRBJ2-1; tentatively, D is TRBD1 (6 bases). The germline gives CDR1 LGHNA, CDR2 YNFKEQ. The CDR3 has 14 residues. Trimming stripped 0 bases from V and 5 bases from J, with 8 bases between.

The chain recombines TRBV5-1 with TRBJ2-7; a weak D match, TRBD1 (5 bases). Germline assignment: CDR1 SGHRS and CDR2 YFSETQ. The CDR3 runs to 15 residues. V was cut by 0 bases and J by 2 bases, with 12 bases left in between. CDR3 amino acids: CASSLEQVPTYEQYF. The CDR3 region has the DNA TGCGCCAGCAGCTTGGAACAGGTCCCAACCTACGAGCAGTACTTC.

CDR3 amino acids: CATSRGGGAMTGGIQYF. The CDR3 nucleotides read TGTGCCACCAGCAGAGGGGGAGGGGCTATGACAGGGGGCATTCAGTACTTC. The chain uses TRBV15 and TRBJ2-4, with 9 bases that match TRBD1. The CDR3 contains 17 residues. Per the germline V gene, CDR1 is LNHNV and CDR2 is YYDKDF (reference sequence). After removal of 1 base from V and 9 bases from J, the junction contained 13 bases not matched to a gene.

The chain links TRBV28 to TRBJ1-2; D is perhaps TRBD1 (6 bases). This CDR3 contains 14 residues. Looked up from germline, CDR1 is MDHEN and CDR2 is SYDVKM. V gave up 4 bases and J gave up 3 bases, with 12 bases separating them. CDR3 region: CASSSTGFDYGYTF. In nucleotides, the CDR3 is TGTGCCAGCAGTTCGACAGGTTTTGACTATGGCTACACCTTC.

The J gene is TRBJ2-3, the V gene TRBV7-3; 11 nucleotides match TRBD2. The J segment lost 2 bases and the V segment lost 5 bases, leaving 12 bases of the junction unmatched. The CDR3 loop spans 18 amino acids. Looked up from germline, CDR1 is SGHTA and CDR2 is FQGTGA. The CDR3 here is CASSNPGLADGSTDTQYF. CDR3 sequence (DNA): TGTGCCAGCAGCAACCCGGGACTAGCGGATGGATCCACAGATACGCAGTATTTT.

The chain recombines TRBV29-1 with TRBJ1-2; 8 positions agree with TRBD1. The CDR3 has 12 residues. After removal of 4 bases from V and 5 bases from J, the junction contained 3 bases not matched to a gene. Germline loops: CDR1 SQVTM, CDR2 ANQGSEA. The CDR3: CSVATGEYGYTF. CDR3 DNA: TGCAGCGTTGCGACAGGGGAATATGGCTACACCTTC.

This chain links TRBV11-2 with TRBJ1-2, with 7 bases lining up with TRBD1. Germline V gives CDR1 SGHAT, CDR2 FQNNGV. V trimming: 1 base; J trimming: 4 bases; junction bases outside the gene matches: 9. This CDR3 has 16 amino acids. CDR3 in DNA: TGTGCCAGCAGCTTAGTGGGAGGCCAGGGGGTCTATGGCTACACCTTC. Translating gives CASSLVGGQGVYGYTF.

This sequence joins TRBV6-5 and TRBJ2-5, with D possibly matching TRBD2 (6 bases). V was pared by 6 bases and J by 1 base, with 9 bases between. CDR1 and CDR2 (germline): MNHEY, SVGAGI. CDR3 size: 13 residues. The CDR3 DNA is TGTGCCAGCAGGGATAGCGGCCAAGAGACCCAGTACTTC. It is translated as CASRDSGQETQYF.

The J gene is TRBJ2-1, the V gene TRBV19, with D possibly TRBD1 on 5 matching bases. This CDR3 region has 15 residues. The germline CDR1 and CDR2 sequences are LNHDA and SQIVND (reference sequence). Trimming stripped 7 bases from V and 0 bases from J, with 13 bases between. The CDR3 nucleotides are TGTGCCAGTAAAGATCGACAGAACTCCTACAATGAGCAGTTCTTC. Its translation is CASKDRQNSYNEQFF.

This CDR3 is CASSATGGNTIYF. The CDR3 nucleotides read TGTGCCAGCAGCGCGACAGGAGGAAACACCATATATTTT. The V gene is TRBV9, the J gene TRBJ1-3; the D gene is possibly TRBD1 (6 bases). This CDR3 is 13 amino acids long. Trimming removed 3 bases at V and 4 bases at J, with 8 bases between. The germline CDR1 and CDR2 sequences are SGDLS and YYNGEE. Variable domain in full (rest from reference TRBV9 and TRBJ1-3): DSGVTQTPKHLITATGQRVTLRCSPRSGDLSVYWYQQSLDQGLQFLIQYYNGEERAKGNILERFSAQQFPDLHSELNLSSLELGDSALYFCASSATGGNTIYFGEGSWLTVV.

V and J are TRBV15 and TRBJ1-4, with 11 nucleotides matching TRBD1. This CDR3 contains 15 residues. The V gene end was trimmed by 3 bases and the J gene end by 8 bases; junction bases not matched to a gene: 5. Germline lookup yields CDR1 LNHNV and CDR2 YYDKDF (reference sequence). Here the CDR3 reads CATSSEGQGGEKLFF. The CDR3 DNA sequence: TGTGCCACCAGCAGTGAGGGACAGGGGGGGGAAAAACTGTTTTTT.